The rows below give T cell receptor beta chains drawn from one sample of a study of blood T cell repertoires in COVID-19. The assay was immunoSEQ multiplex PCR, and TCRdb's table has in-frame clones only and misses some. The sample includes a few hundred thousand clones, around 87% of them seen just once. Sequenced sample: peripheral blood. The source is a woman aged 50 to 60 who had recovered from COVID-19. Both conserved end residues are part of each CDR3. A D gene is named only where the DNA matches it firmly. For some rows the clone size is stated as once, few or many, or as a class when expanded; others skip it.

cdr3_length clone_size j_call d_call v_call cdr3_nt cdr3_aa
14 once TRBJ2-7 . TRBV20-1 TGCAGTGCTAGTTTTACAGGGTCAGTGAACGAGCAGTACTTC CSASFTGSVNEQYF
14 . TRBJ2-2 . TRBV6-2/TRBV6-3 TGTGCCAGCAGTTTGGCGGTTAACACCGGGGAGCTGTTTTTT CASSLAVNTGELFF
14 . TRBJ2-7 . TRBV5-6 TGTGCCAGCAGCTTGAGTAATCAGGGTTCCGAGCAGTACTTC CASSLSNQGSEQYF
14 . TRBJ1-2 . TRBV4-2 TGTGCCAGCAGCCAATTGGACAGATCTGGTGGCTACACCTTC CASSQLDRSGGYTF
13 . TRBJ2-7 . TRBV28 TGTGCCAGCAGTTTAAGCCTTAACTACGAGCAGTACTTC CASSLSLNYEQYF
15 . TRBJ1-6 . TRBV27 TGTGCCAGCAGTTTACTGCCCGAGATTAATTCACCCCTCCACTTT CASSLLPEINSPLHF
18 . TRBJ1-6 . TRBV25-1 TGTGCCAGACGGACAGATTTCCCTAGGGGCTCCTATAATTCACCCCTCCACTTT CARRTDFPRGSYNSPLHF
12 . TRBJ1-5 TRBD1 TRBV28 TGTGCCAGCAGGACAGGGACTCAGCCCCAGCATTTT CASRTGTQPQHF
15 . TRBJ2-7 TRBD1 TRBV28 TGTGCCAGCAGACCTCAACCGGGACAGGTCTACGAGCAGTACTTC CASRPQPGQVYEQYF
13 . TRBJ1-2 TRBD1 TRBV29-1 TGCAGCGTTGATGGGACAGGAATCTATGGCTACACCTTC CSVDGTGIYGYTF
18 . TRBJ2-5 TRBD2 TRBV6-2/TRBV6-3 TGTGCCAGCAGTTACGGGGTTAGCGGGCCGCCCATACAAGAGACCCAGTACTTC CASSYGVSGPPIQETQYF
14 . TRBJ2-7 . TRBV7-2 TGTGCCAGCAGCTCCAAGACCCGAGGGGGCGAGCAGTACTTC CASSSKTRGGEQYF
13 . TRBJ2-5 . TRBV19 TGTGCCAGTAGTGTTGCCAGGGGAGAGACCCAGTACTTC CASSVARGETQYF
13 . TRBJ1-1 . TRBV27 TGTGCCAGCAGTTTTAATACGGGCACTGAAGCTTTCTTT CASSFNTGTEAFF
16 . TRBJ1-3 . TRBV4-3 TGCGCCAGCAGCCATATTCGCGGGGGCGATGGAAACACCATATATTTT CASSHIRGGDGNTIYF
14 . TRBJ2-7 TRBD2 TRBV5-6 TGTGCCAGCGGGGATAGCGGGAGGTTGTACGAGCAGTACTTC CASGDSGRLYEQYF
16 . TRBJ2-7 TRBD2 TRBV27 TGTGCCAGCAGTTCCTGGGGGAGCGGGATAAACCTTGAGCAGTACTTC CASSSWGSGINLEQYF
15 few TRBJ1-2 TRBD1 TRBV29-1 TGCAGCGTTGAAGCTGGGGGTGACAGGGGCTATGGCTACACCTTC CSVEAGGDRGYGYTF
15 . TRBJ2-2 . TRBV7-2 TGTGCCAGCAGCCGTTTGGGAGTTCCCACCGGGGAGCTGTTTTTT CASSRLGVPTGELFF
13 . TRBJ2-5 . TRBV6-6 TGTGCCAGCACCCACCGGGACCAAGAGACCCAGTACTTC CASTHRDQETQYF
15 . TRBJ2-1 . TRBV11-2 TGTGCCAGCAGCTTAGCGCCCGGCCGGGTCAATGAGCAGTTCTTC CASSLAPGRVNEQFF
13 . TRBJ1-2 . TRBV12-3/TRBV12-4 TGTGCCAGCAGCCCGTGGGAGGACGGAGGCTACACCTTC CASSPWEDGGYTF
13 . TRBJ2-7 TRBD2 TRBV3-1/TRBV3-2 TGTGCCACCGATAGCGGGGGGGCGGACGAGCAGTACTTC CATDSGGADEQYF
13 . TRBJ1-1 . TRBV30 TGTGCCTGGAGAATACAGGGTGGCGCTGAAGCTTTCTTT CAWRIQGGAEAFF
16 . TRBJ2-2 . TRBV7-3 TGTGCCAGCAGCTTATCGTCCGGGACACTGACCGGGGAGCTGTTTTTT CASSLSSGTLTGELFF
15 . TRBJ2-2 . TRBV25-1 TGTGCCAGCAGTCAAGCTCGGGGTAACACCGGGGAGCTGTTTTTT CASSQARGNTGELFF
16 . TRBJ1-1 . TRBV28 TGTGCCAGCAGCTCCTGGGGAGGGACACCGAACACTGAAGCTTTCTTT CASSSWGGTPNTEAFF
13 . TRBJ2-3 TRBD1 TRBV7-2 TGTGCCAGCGCCCAGCGACAGGGGGTTACGCAGTATTTT CASAQRQGVTQYF
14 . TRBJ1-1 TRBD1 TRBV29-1 TGCAGCGTCGATGTGACAGGGTGGAGCACTGAAGCTTTCTTT CSVDVTGWSTEAFF
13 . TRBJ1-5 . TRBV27 TGTGCCAGCAGTTCAGGGTACAATCAGCCCCAGCATTTT CASSSGYNQPQHF
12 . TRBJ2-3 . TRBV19 TGTGCCAGTAGTATGCGGCGGGATACGCAGTATTTT CASSMRRDTQYF
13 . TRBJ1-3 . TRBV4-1 TGCGCCAGCAGCCAAGGGCCCGGAAACACCATATATTTT CASSQGPGNTIYF
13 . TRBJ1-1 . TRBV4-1 TGCGCCAGCAGCCAACCAATGAACACTGAAGCTTTCTTT CASSQPMNTEAFF
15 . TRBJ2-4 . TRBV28 TGTGCCAGCAGGTCAGGGGTAGTGGCCAAAAACATTCAGTACTTC CASRSGVVAKNIQYF
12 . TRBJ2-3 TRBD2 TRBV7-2 TGTGCCAGCAGCCATGGGGGGGGTACGCAGTATTTT CASSHGGGTQYF
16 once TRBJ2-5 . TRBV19 TGTGCCAGTAGTACGAAACTGACAGTGTCACAAGAGACCCAGTACTTC CASSTKLTVSQETQYF
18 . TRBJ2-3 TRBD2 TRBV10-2 TGCGCCGCTGCTTATCCGGGACAGCGGGGGGACTCAACAGATACGCAGTATTTT CAAAYPGQRGDSTDTQYF
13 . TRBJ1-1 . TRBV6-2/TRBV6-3 TGTGCCAGCAGTTATCGGCGGGGCACTGAAGCTTTCTTT CASSYRRGTEAFF
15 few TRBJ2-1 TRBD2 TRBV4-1 TGCGCCAGCAGCCAAGGGGACTACTCCTACAATGAGCAGTTCTTC CASSQGDYSYNEQFF
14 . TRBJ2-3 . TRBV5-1 TGCGCCAGCAGCCTTAGCGGAGGCACAGATACGCAGTATTTT CASSLSGGTDTQYF
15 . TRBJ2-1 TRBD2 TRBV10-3 TGTGCCATCAGTGAGCTAGCGGGCGAATACAATGAGCAGTTCTTC CAISELAGEYNEQFF
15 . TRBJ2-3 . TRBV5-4 TGTGCCAGCAGCTTGGCTGCAGGGGTTGTAGATACGCAGTATTTT CASSLAAGVVDTQYF
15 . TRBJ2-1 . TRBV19 TGTGCCAGTAGTATCGTCGGCGGATCGAACAATGAGCAGTTCTTC CASSIVGGSNNEQFF
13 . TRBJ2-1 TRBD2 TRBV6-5 TGTGCCAGCAGTTCTACGGGACTATATGAGCAGTTCTTC CASSSTGLYEQFF
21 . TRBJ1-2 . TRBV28 TGTGCCAGCAGTTTACCCTCAGGCCCCGGGAGCCTAATATTGACTAACTATGGCTACACCTTC CASSLPSGPGSLILTNYGYTF
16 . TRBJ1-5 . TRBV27 TGTGCCAGCAGTCTATATGGGACAAATAGCAATCAGCCCCAGCATTTT CASSLYGTNSNQPQHF
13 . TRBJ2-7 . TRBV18 TGTGCCAGCTCACCAGGGAGTACGTACGAGCAGTACTTC CASSPGSTYEQYF
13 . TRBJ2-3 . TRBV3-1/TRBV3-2 TGTGCCAGCAGCCAAATCCAGACAGATACGCAGTATTTT CASSQIQTDTQYF
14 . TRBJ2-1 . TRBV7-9 TGTGCCAGCAAATCCGGCGGGTCCTACAATGAGCAGTTCTTC CASKSGGSYNEQFF
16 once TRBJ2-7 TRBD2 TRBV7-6 TGTGCCAGCAGCCCCAACCGACTAGCGGGGGGCTACGAGCAGTACTTC CASSPNRLAGGYEQYF
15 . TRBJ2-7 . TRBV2 TGTGCCAGCGACCTGACCGGCCAGGGCCACGGGGAGCAGTACTTC CASDLTGQGHGEQYF